Shown below are 11 T cell receptor beta chains from a single sample sequenced in a study of shared clonotypes between healthy human individuals (dated by TCRdb to 2020 to 2021). The library was produced with the immunoSEQ multiplex PCR assay. The source is immuneACCESS, and TCRdb retained only in-frame sequences with V and J called. Part of the clones is not carried over; for the studies checked, unresolved V genes explain less than half of this, and the remainder is unexplained. The sample data list roughly 500,000 clones, and 81% of these were observed just once. The ten largest account for about 12% of the sample. Sequencing was done on a sample of PBMCs. These receptors were obtained from a woman between 40 and 55 years old in good health. Some clones in this sample may be carry-over from other donors' samples.

A word on this clone: Since a far larger clone is one base different, this is likely a read error. The chain links TRBV7-2 to TRBJ2-2; unclear D gene. CDR1 is SGHTA and CDR2 is FQGNSA in the germline V gene. This CDR3 has 15 amino acids. The CDR3 DNA is TGTGTCAGCAGCTTAGGCCTCGGGAACACCGGGGAGCTGTTTTTT. Amino acid sequence: CVSSLGLGNTGELFF.

This clone was counted once. The chain couples TRBV10-3 to TRBJ1-3; 10 bases match TRBD1. The germline V gene has CDR1 ENHRY and CDR2 SYGVKD. The CDR3 contains 16 residues. Losses at the gene ends were 0 bases for V and 7 bases for J; bases not matched to a gene: 6. CDR3 residues: CAISESDRGRSNTIYF. DNA for the CDR3: TGTGCCATCAGTGAGTCTGACAGGGGGCGATCCAACACCATATATTTT.

As for this clone: Given a far larger clone just one base away, this is likely a sequencing read error. The CDR3 loop is CATSRDPVGIQVNQPQHF. DNA for the CDR3: TGTGCCACCAGCAGAGACCCCGTTGGAATTCAAGTGAATCAGCCCCAGCATTTT. The chain recombines TRBV15 with TRBJ1-5; D unclear. Germline-derived CDR1 and CDR2 are LNHNV and YYDKDF (reference sequence). The CDR3 length is 18 residues. V was shortened by 0 bases and J by 4 bases, with 19 bases between the two germline ends.

With regard to this clone: A far larger clone is just one base off, so this is likely a read error. The sample holds other DNA sequences that translate to the same CDR3. This chain joins TRBV28 and TRBJ2-2; a possible D gene is TRBD2 (5 bases). This CDR3 comprises 15 residues. The V gene's germline CDR1 is MDHEN and CDR2 SYDVKM. The CDR3 region is CASSLVGVRTGELFF. The DNA of the CDR3 is TGTGCTAGCAGTTTAGTGGGAGTGAGAACCGGGGAGCTGTTTTTT.

Concerning this clone itself: A far larger clone is one base from this, pointing to a likely read error. The V call is TRBV4-1, the J call TRBJ1-1; D might be TRBD1 (6 bases). The ends were cut back, 0 bases at V and 0 bases at J, with 11 bases in the middle. The CDR3 is 16 residues long. The germline V gene has CDR1 MGHRA and CDR2 YSYEKL. The CDR3 loop reads CASSQDQGQMNTEAFF. The CDR3 coding sequence is TGCGCCAGCAGCCAAGATCAGGGACAAATGAACACTGAAGCTTTCTTT.

This clone showed up many times. This chain links TRBV5-1 with TRBJ2-6; no firm D call. Looked up from germline, CDR1 is SGHRS and CDR2 is YFSETQ. The CDR3 length is 16 residues. V shed 4 bases and J shed 1 base, with 12 bases lying between them. DNA of the CDR3: TGCGCCAGCAGCCCCTACGGAACATCTGGGGCCAACGTCCTGACTTTC. Its translation: CASSPYGTSGANVLTF.

Of note for this clone: In the same sample, other DNA sequences code for this CDR3. The rearrangement links TRBV29-1 to TRBJ2-5; TRBD1 matches 7 bases. Trimming took 6 bases from V and 3 from J; bases not matched to a gene: 4. CDR3 length equals 12 residues. Germline loops: CDR1 SQVTM, CDR2 ANQGSEA. This chain's CDR3 is CSVRTGEETQYF. The CDR3 nucleotides read TGCAGCGTCAGAACAGGGGAAGAGACCCAGTACTTC.

A note on this clone: Given a far larger clone just one base away, this is likely a sequencing read error. This sequence joins TRBV6-1 and TRBJ2-7; a weak D match, TRBD2 (7 bases). The length of the CDR3 is 15 residues. CDR1 and CDR2 (germline): MNHNS, SASEGT. The CDR3 protein is CTSSEAGTRSYEQYF. The CDR3 DNA reads as TGTACCAGCAGTGAAGCGGGGACACGCTCCTACGAGCAGTACTTC.

Turning to this clone: Other DNA sequences in this specimen translate into the identical CDR3. The gene calls are TRBV28 and TRBJ2-7; D call uncertain. V gave up 6 bases and J gave up 0 bases, with 3 bases separating them. Germline V gene data show CDR1 as MDHEN and CDR2 as SYDVKM. The CDR3 has 11 residues. The CDR3 loop reads CASRSSYEQYF. CDR3 coding DNA: TGTGCCAGCAGGTCCTCCTACGAGCAGTACTTC. The complete variable domain, with remaining parts taken from reference TRBV28 and TRBJ2-7, reads DVKVTQSSRYLVKRTGEKVFLECVQDMDHENMFWYRQDPGLGLRLIYFSYDVKMKEKGDIPEGYSVSREKKERFSLILESASTNQTSMYLCASRSSYEQYFGPGTRLTVT.

This clone is a singleton in its sample. The chain combines TRBV30 with TRBJ1-2; D call uncertain. The CDR3 spans 15 residues. Trimming left V 0 bases short and J 0 bases short, with 11 bases between. Per germline, CDR1 GTSNPN and CDR2 SVGIG (reference sequence). The CDR3 region has the DNA TGTGCCTGGAGTGTAAGGCAGACGGCTAACTATGGCTACACCTTC. Translated: CAWSVRQTANYGYTF.

The V gene is TRBV7-9, the J gene TRBJ2-7; possibly TRBD2 for D (7 bases). V was shortened by 5 bases and J by 6 bases, with 23 bases between the two germline ends. Per the germline V gene, CDR1 is SEHNR and CDR2 is FQNEAQ (reference sequence). The CDR3 contains 16 residues. Written as DNA, the CDR3 is TGTGCCAGCAGCCCAGTGGGGGGGGCGCTCCCTCGCGAGCAGTACTTC. This codes for CASSPVGGALPREQYF.